This T cell receptor beta chain was recovered during a study of cytomegalovirus exposure and HLA in healthy donors. Overall study context: Some 85 million unique TCRs from HLA-typed donors were held in an early data release.

It was with 60 Vbeta and 13 Jbeta primers that the PCR ran. TCRdb keeps only in-frame clones here, not all; method: immunoSEQ multiplex PCR. The sample data list about 200,000 clones. This CDR3 spans 14 amino acids. The V gene lost 6 bases and the J gene lost 2 bases, with 12 bases spanning the gap. Germline CDR1 and CDR2: ENHRY and SYGVKD. Source material: PBMCs. This rearrangement joins TRBV10-3 to TRBJ2-3, with D possibly TRBD2 on 6 matching bases. This clonotype originated in a girl aged 2-9 years in good health and CMV-seropositive. The DNA for the CDR3 is TGTGCCATCAGACCGGGAGCCGTCACAGATACGCAGTATTTT. Its protein product is CAIRPGAVTDTQYF.